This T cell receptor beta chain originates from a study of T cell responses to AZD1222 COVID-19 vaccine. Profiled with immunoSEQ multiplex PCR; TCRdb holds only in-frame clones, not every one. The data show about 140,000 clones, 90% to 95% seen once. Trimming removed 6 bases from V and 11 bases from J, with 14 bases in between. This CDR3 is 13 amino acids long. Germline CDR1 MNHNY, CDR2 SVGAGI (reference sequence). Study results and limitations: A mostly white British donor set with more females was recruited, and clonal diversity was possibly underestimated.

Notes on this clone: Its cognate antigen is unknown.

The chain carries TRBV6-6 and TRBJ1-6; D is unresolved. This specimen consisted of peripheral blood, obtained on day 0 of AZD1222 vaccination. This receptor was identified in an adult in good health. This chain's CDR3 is CASSSTLWAPLHF. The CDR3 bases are TGTGCCAGCAGCTCTACCCTCTGGGCACCCCTCCACTTT.